This T cell receptor beta chain was obtained from a study of blood T cell repertoires in COVID-19. Turning to the study itself: In each case, the material was cDNA or gDNA derived from T cells, B-cell-depleted T cells, or PBMCs.

From germline, CDR1 is LGHNA and CDR2 YNFKEQ. CDR3 length: 17 residues. Trimming left V 1 base short and J 3 bases short, with 13 bases between. As processed by the authors: Reference gene primer amplification gave estimated nucleated cell counts. Assay used: immunoSEQ multiplex PCR; TCRdb lists only in-frame clones, some missing. V and J calls and clone size are as listed in that table; D and trimming were resolved from the DNA. This table has roughly 200,000 clones, roughly 81% appearing once. The origin of this receptor is a woman older than 75 with acute or convalescent COVID-19. This rearrangement joins TRBV4-2 to TRBJ1-6; D might be TRBD1 (6 bases). The specimen was peripheral blood. Here the CDR3 reads CASSQGTVDFYNSPLHF. CDR3 nucleotide sequence: TGTGCCAGCAGCCAAGGGACAGTCGATTTCTATAATTCACCCCTCCACTTT.